This is a list of T cell receptor beta chains from one sample in a study of vaccination and CD4 T cells after COVID-19. TCRdb used MiXCR to reprocess the PCR reads, holding one entry per CDR3 protein. The sample shows 15,000 to 20,000 distinct CDR3 sequences, approximately 50% of them seen only once. No antigens are known for them. The source material was CD4+ T cells from blood, cultured in vitro, sampled before SARS-CoV-2 vaccination. These receptors all stem from a human donor who had recovered from COVID-19. Both conserved end residues are part of each CDR3. The order of the fields is V gene, J gene, CDR3 protein.

>TRBV6-2/TRBV6-3|TRBJ1-5
CASSFGTAINQPQHF
>TRBV20-1|TRBJ2-7
CSARGLASRYEQYF
>TRBV7-3|TRBJ2-3
CASSLGVKGSDTQYF
>TRBV7-9|TRBJ2-7
CASSLGTSGRDSYEQYF
>TRBV7-9|TRBJ2-7
CASSPSGSGQYF
>TRBV2|TRBJ2-5
CASSVDSPTLAETQYF
>TRBV25-1|TRBJ1-2
CASSERTFGYTF
>TRBV24-1|TRBJ2-5
CATSDNGRVYTQKETQYF
>TRBV10-3|TRBJ1-2
CAISEGRGNYGYTF
>TRBV12-3/TRBV12-4|TRBJ1-1
CASSLAGDTEAFF
>TRBV7-2|TRBJ2-7
CASSLLPGQVGYEQYF
>TRBV7-9|TRBJ2-3
CASSLGGQGAGDTQYF
>TRBV2|TRBJ2-1
CASMEMDYNEQFF
>TRBV6-1|TRBJ1-6
CASKPRGPNSSLHF
>TRBV12-3/TRBV12-4|TRBJ1-2
CASSLWDMDGYTF
>TRBV28|TRBJ2-7
CASSMSLAGDLSSYEQYF
>TRBV7-9|TRBJ2-6
CASSSSAVLTF
>TRBV7-8|TRBJ2-1
CASSLASLGGTYNEQFF
>TRBV7-9|TRBJ2-5
CASSLPLSAQETQYF
>TRBV6-5|TRBJ1-5
CASSYTNRGGNQPQHF
>TRBV20-1|TRBJ2-2
CSASLAGRLWTGELFF
>TRBV6-1|TRBJ1-4
CASSTRDRGVEKLFF
>TRBV6-1|TRBJ1-2
CASSENLQAGGYGYTF
>TRBV27|TRBJ2-7
CASSSTGPHYEQYF
>TRBV28|TRBJ1-6
CASSLYPPGLDSPLHF
>TRBV6-5|TRBJ1-1
CASSYSGAGTEAFF
>TRBV12-3/TRBV12-4|TRBJ2-7
CASSLIAGGSGQYF
>TRBV6-2/TRBV6-3|TRBJ2-1
CASKDRGHEQFF
>TRBV7-8|TRBJ2-3
CASSLRSGNTDTQYF
>TRBV2|TRBJ2-2
CASRPGLANTGELFF
>TRBV7-8|TRBJ1-2
CASSPLAVGGAFGYTF
>TRBV10-3|TRBJ2-5
CAIGLGQETQYF
>TRBV20-1|TRBJ2-3
CSARRQTHDTQYF
>TRBV19|TRBJ2-7
CASSISTSGLYEQYF
>TRBV27|TRBJ1-5
CASSPGLSNQPQHF
>TRBV7-9|TRBJ2-5
CASSPSGVQETQYF
>TRBV6-1|TRBJ1-6
CASGRFMAGTYNSPLHF
>TRBV28|TRBJ2-7
CASRRDGLYEQYF
>TRBV5-1|TRBJ1-2
CASSSLGTGVGYTF
>TRBV20-1|TRBJ2-7
CSARSPGGGGRLNEQYF
>TRBV6-5|TRBJ1-1
CASSYARQGFGGTEAFF
>TRBV2|TRBJ1-5
CASSEEGVGNQPQHF
>TRBV12-3/TRBV12-4|TRBJ2-7
CASSRLGNEQYF
>TRBV5-1|TRBJ2-5
CASSAFSARVSQETQYF
>TRBV19|TRBJ1-5
CASSIQVHQPQHF
>TRBV7-2|TRBJ1-3
CASSLGDSRTGNTIYF
>TRBV27|TRBJ2-1
CASSFAGSNEQFF
>TRBV18|TRBJ2-1
CASSPQALDISGHEQFF
>TRBV6-2/TRBV6-3|TRBJ2-1
CASSYTRGGSWDEQFF